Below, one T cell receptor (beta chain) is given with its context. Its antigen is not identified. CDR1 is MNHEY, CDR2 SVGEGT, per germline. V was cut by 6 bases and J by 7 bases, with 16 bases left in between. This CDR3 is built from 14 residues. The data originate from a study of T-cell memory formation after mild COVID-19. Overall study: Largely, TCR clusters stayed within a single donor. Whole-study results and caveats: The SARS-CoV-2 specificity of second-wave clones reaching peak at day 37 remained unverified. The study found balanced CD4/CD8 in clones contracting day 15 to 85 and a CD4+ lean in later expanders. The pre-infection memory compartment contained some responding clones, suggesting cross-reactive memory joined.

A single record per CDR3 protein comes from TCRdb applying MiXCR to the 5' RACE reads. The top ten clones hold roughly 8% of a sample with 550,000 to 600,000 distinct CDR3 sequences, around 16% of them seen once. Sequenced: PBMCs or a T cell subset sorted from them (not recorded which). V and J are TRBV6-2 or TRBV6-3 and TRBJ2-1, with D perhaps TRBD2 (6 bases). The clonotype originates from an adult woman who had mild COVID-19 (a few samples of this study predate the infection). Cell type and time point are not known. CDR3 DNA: TGTGCCAGCAGACGCACCGGGACTCAAAATGAGCAGTTCTTC. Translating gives CASRRTGTQNEQFF.